Listed below are T cell receptor beta chains from one sample, sequenced in a study of blood T cell repertoires in COVID-19. The data were produced by immunoSEQ multiplex PCR, yet TCRdb's version contains in-frame clones alone and is incomplete. The repertoire consists of some 270,000 clones, with 85% to 95% occurring once and the leading ten covering approximately 3%. Sequenced input: PBMCs or T cells enriched from blood (not recorded which). These receptors all stem from a man between 40 and 49 years old who had been exposed to COVID-19. Each CDR3 is given with its conserved first and last residue. A D gene is named only where the DNA matches it firmly. Clone size is stated in some rows and not others, as once, few, many or a class when expanded.

>NA|NA|TRBJ2-5|TRBV12-3/TRBV12-4
CASSPGLSETQYF
TGTGCCAGCAGCCCCGGACTGTCAGAGACCCAGTACTTC
>NA|TRBD2|TRBJ2-2|TRBV18
CASSPLAGTGELFF
TGTGCCAGCTCACCACTAGCGGGAACCGGGGAGCTGTTTTTT
>NA|NA|TRBJ1-2|TRBV3-1/TRBV3-2
CASSQGLASPLRYTF
TGTGCCAGCAGCCAAGGGTTAGCCAGCCCCCTTCGCTACACCTTC
>NA|TRBD2|TRBJ2-7|TRBV18
CASSPSSGIAYEQYF
TGTGCCAGCTCACCATCTAGCGGGATAGCCTACGAGCAGTACTTC
>NA|NA|TRBJ1-2|TRBV28
CASSSLSVSGDNYGYTF
TGTGCCAGCAGCTCCTTATCGGTCTCGGGGGACAACTATGGCTACACCTTC
>NA|NA|TRBJ2-1|TRBV7-3
CASSFGGRPEDEQFF
TGTGCCAGCAGCTTTGGGGGGAGGCCAGAGGATGAGCAGTTCTTC
>NA|NA|TRBJ1-2|TRBV5-5
CASSLGRSDGYTF
TGTGCCAGCAGCTTGGGCCGGTCCGATGGCTACACCTTC
>NA|NA|TRBJ2-6|TRBV27
CASSFGGSGANVLTF
TGTGCCAGCAGTTTTGGAGGGTCTGGGGCCAACGTCCTGACTTTC
>NA|NA|TRBJ1-1|TRBV6-5
CASSLIRVRGTEAFF
TGTGCCAGCAGCTTAATCAGGGTAAGGGGCACTGAAGCTTTCTTT
>NA|TRBD1|TRBJ1-6|TRBV7-6
CASSTGQRNSPLHF
TGTGCCAGCAGCACGGGACAGAGAAATTCACCCCTCCACTTT
>NA|TRBD1|TRBJ1-3|TRBV3-1/TRBV3-2
CASSPGQLSSGNTIYF
TGTGCCAGCAGCCCGGGACAGCTTAGCTCTGGAAACACCATATATTTT
>NA|TRBD2|TRBJ2-3|TRBV9
CASSARLAGSTDTQYF
TGTGCCAGCAGCGCCAGACTAGCGGGGTCAACAGATACGCAGTATTTT
>NA|NA|TRBJ2-5|TRBV19
CASRIGETQYF
TGTGCCAGTAGGATCGGGGAGACCCAGTACTTC
>NA|TRBD1|TRBJ1-1|TRBV3-1/TRBV3-2
CASSEGTGGTEAFF
TGTGCCAGCAGTGAAGGGACAGGGGGCACTGAAGCTTTCTTT
>NA|NA|TRBJ1-1|TRBV24-1
CATSVEGNTEAFF
TGTGCCACCAGTGTGGAGGGGAACACTGAAGCTTTCTTT
>NA|TRBD2|TRBJ2-3|TRBV6-4
CASSETSGRSDTQYF
TGTGCCAGCAGTGAGACTAGCGGGAGATCAGATACGCAGTATTTT
>NA|NA|TRBJ2-1|TRBV9
CASSVGVEDLYEQFF
TGTGCCAGCAGCGTAGGTGTCGAGGACTTATATGAGCAGTTCTTC
>NA|TRBD2|TRBJ2-5|TRBV30
CAWSRLAEKTQYF
TGTGCCTGGAGCAGACTAGCGGAAAAGACCCAGTACTTC
>NA|TRBD2|TRBJ2-5|TRBV30
CAWSLTGTSLKTQYF
TGTGCCTGGAGTCTCACCGGGACTAGCCTAAAGACCCAGTACTTC
>NA|TRBD1|TRBJ2-1|TRBV7-9
CASSFLRGTGNNEQFF
TGTGCCAGCAGCTTTCTTCGGGGGACAGGGAACAATGAGCAGTTCTTC
>NA|TRBD1|TRBJ2-2|TRBV27
CASSSGQGITGELFF
TGTGCCAGCAGTTCGGGACAGGGGATTACGGGGGAGCTGTTTTTT
>NA|TRBD1|TRBJ2-7|TRBV5-4
CASSTPVGQGANYEQYF
TGTGCCAGCAGTACCCCCGTAGGACAGGGGGCGAACTACGAGCAGTACTTC
>NA|NA|TRBJ1-1|TRBV4-1
CASSLRMTDPMNTEAFF
TGCGCCAGCAGCCTAAGGATGACAGACCCTATGAACACTGAAGCTTTCTTT
>NA|NA|TRBJ2-2|TRBV3-1/TRBV3-2
CASSQVRGGSGTGELFF
TGTGCCAGCAGCCAAGTTAGAGGGGGAAGTGGGACCGGGGAGCTGTTTTTT
>NA|NA|TRBJ2-3|TRBV27
CASSSRWVAASTDTQYF
TGTGCCAGCAGCTCCAGATGGGTAGCGGCTAGCACAGATACGCAGTATTTT
>NA|NA|TRBJ1-5|TRBV19
CASRTTGRSNQPQHF
TGTGCCAGTAGGACGACAGGACGATCCAATCAGCCCCAGCATTTT
>NA|TRBD1|TRBJ1-4|TRBV5-1
CASSSRTGGLSNEKLFF
TGCGCCAGCAGCTCCAGGACAGGGGGCCTTTCTAATGAAAAACTGTTTTTT
>NA|NA|TRBJ1-2|TRBV19
CASSIGILYGYTF
TGTGCCAGTAGTATCGGGATCCTCTATGGCTACACCTTC
>NA|NA|TRBJ1-1|TRBV5-1
CASSFWEGVTEAFF
TGCGCCAGCAGCTTTTGGGAGGGGGTAACTGAAGCTTTCTTT
>once|NA|TRBJ1-2|TRBV12-3/TRBV12-4
CASSLSLAYGYTF
TGTGCCAGCAGTTTGAGCCTCGCCTATGGCTACACCTTC
>NA|NA|TRBJ2-3|TRBV9
CASSVAAGHPTDTQYF
TGTGCCAGCAGCGTAGCGGCGGGCCATCCCACAGATACGCAGTATTTT
>NA|NA|TRBJ1-4|TRBV6-5
CASSYGGVREKLFF
TGTGCCAGCAGTTACGGGGGGGTTCGTGAAAAACTGTTTTTT
>NA|TRBD1|TRBJ2-1|TRBV19
CASSTDRDPYNEQFF
TGTGCCAGTAGTACGGACAGGGACCCCTACAATGAGCAGTTCTTC
>NA|NA|TRBJ2-6|TRBV5-1
CASSPQGLLSGANVLTF
TGCGCCAGCAGCCCTCAGGGTCTCCTCTCTGGGGCCAACGTCCTGACTTTC
>NA|NA|TRBJ1-6|TRBV10-3
CAISLQDSNSPLHF
TGTGCCATCAGCCTACAGGATAGTAATTCACCCCTCCACTTT
>NA|NA|TRBJ1-3|TRBV6-1
CASRDSPGNTIYF
TGTGCCAGCAGAGACAGCCCGGGAAACACCATATATTTT
>NA|NA|TRBJ2-1|TRBV7-3
CASSLGGGEQFF
TGTGCCAGCAGCTTAGGGGGAGGTGAGCAGTTCTTC
>NA|NA|TRBJ1-6|TRBV19
CASSMISRGLNSPLHF
TGTGCCAGTAGTATGATTTCCCGGGGTCTGAATTCACCCCTCCACTTT
>NA|NA|TRBJ2-7|TRBV5-1
CASSQRNSFYEQYF
TGCGCCAGCAGCCAGAGAAACAGCTTCTACGAGCAGTACTTC
>NA|NA|TRBJ2-1|TRBV12-3/TRBV12-4
CASRYISNEQFF
TGTGCCAGCAGGTACATCAGCAATGAGCAGTTCTTC
>NA|NA|TRBJ1-2|TRBV9
CASSVGGGNYGYTF
TGTGCCAGCAGCGTAGGGGGAGGCAACTATGGCTACACCTTC
>NA|TRBD2|TRBJ2-3|TRBV4-1
CASSQVTSGSDTQYF
TGCGCCAGCAGCCAAGTCACTAGCGGGAGCGATACGCAGTATTTT
>NA|NA|TRBJ2-5|TRBV5-5
CASSLSLRQTQYF
TGTGCCAGCAGCTTGAGTCTGCGGCAGACCCAGTACTTC
>NA|NA|TRBJ1-3|TRBV28
CASSLRGRRMTSGNTIYF
TGTGCCAGCAGTTTAAGAGGCAGACGAATGACCTCTGGAAACACCATATATTTT
>NA|TRBD1|TRBJ1-6|TRBV4-2
CASSPRQGNSPLHF
TGTGCCAGCAGCCCTCGACAGGGTAATTCACCCCTCCACTTT